Listed below are T cell receptor beta chains from one sample, sequenced in a study of beta chain features in type 1 diabetes. Data came from immunoSEQ multiplex PCR; TCRdb stores just in-frame clones and leaves some out. This sample carries 860,000 or so clones, about 17% of them seen once, and the ten largest clones take 0.02% to 0.025%. Specimen: naive CD4+ T cells from blood. The origin of the receptors is a woman between 18 and 29 years old in good health. Each CDR3 is given without its conserved first and last residue. Each record gives: clone size, J gene, V gene, CDR3 protein. Clone size is shown for a subset of rows, as once, few, many or a class of expanded clone.

>-|TRBJ1-2|TRBV6-5
ASSEVGSGYT
>-|TRBJ2-7|TRBV15
ATSPARLVLHEQY
>few|TRBJ2-5|TRBV4-3
AKPRTSGREETQY
>few|TRBJ2-1|TRBV28
ASSPPHYNEQF
>few|TRBJ2-3|TRBV28
ASKGATDTQY
>-|TRBJ1-5|TRBV10-3
AIGQGWGQPQH
>few|TRBJ1-5|TRBV4-3
ASSRDFSNQPQH
>few|TRBJ2-5|TRBV6-5
ASSIPGQGTQY
>-|TRBJ1-1|TRBV19
ASSVPGEAF
>-|TRBJ2-7|TRBV6-1
ASSEGTGASYEQY
>-|TRBJ2-1|TRBV9
ASSAGTSGKLYNEQF
>few|TRBJ2-3|TRBV7-9
ASSPDREGTDTQY
>once|TRBJ2-2|TRBV6-5
ASSYHGDNTGELF
>few|TRBJ2-7|TRBV7-2
ASSFRLAGNYEQY
>-|TRBJ2-3|TRBV11-3
ASSLAAGSGNTDTQY
>-|TRBJ2-1|TRBV5-4
ASRLTSATYNEQF
>few|TRBJ2-6|TRBV25-1
ASSKSGANVLT
>-|TRBJ1-4|TRBV27
ASRPRTGLSNEKLF
>-|TRBJ1-3|TRBV5-6
ASSPWGVGNTIY
>-|TRBJ2-7|TRBV4-3
ASSQDWFPGQGYEQY
>few|TRBJ1-2|TRBV29-1
SVPTDYGYT
>-|TRBJ2-2|TRBV10-3
AISEMNRKDWDLTGELF
>-|TRBJ2-7|TRBV6-6
ASGRAGYEQY
>-|TRBJ2-1|TRBV11-1
ASSPSGRSYNEQF
>-|TRBJ2-7|TRBV7-2
ASSRGQGAYEQY
>few|TRBJ2-1|TRBV7-3
ASSLRANNEQF
>few|TRBJ2-5|TRBV5-1
ERRTRQETQY
>-|TRBJ2-3|TRBV5-8
ASSRTGSSTDTQY
>-|TRBJ1-1|TRBV5-4
ASSRVWEGNTEAF
>-|TRBJ2-3|TRBV11-3
ASSLSLVEDTQY
>few|TRBJ2-5|TRBV7-2
ASSASLAGGLETQY
>few|TRBJ2-7|TRBV28
ASSTTDRGYISSYEQY
>few|TRBJ2-3|TRBV7-2
ASSLGLQGDTQY
>few|TRBJ1-2|TRBV18
ASSSDRDYGYT
>few|TRBJ1-2|TRBV6-5
ASRVHWTGNYGYT
>few|TRBJ2-5|TRBV5-1
ASSLALAGMQETQY
>few|TRBJ1-2|TRBV5-1
ASSTGDNLHGYT
>few|TRBJ2-7|TRBV4-2
ASSQEASTRVEQY
>many|TRBJ2-1|TRBV10-3
AISESFQGTSNEQF
>-|TRBJ2-1|TRBV18
ASSPVVWEAYNEQF
>-|TRBJ1-5|TRBV4-2
ASSQAPTVSNQPQH